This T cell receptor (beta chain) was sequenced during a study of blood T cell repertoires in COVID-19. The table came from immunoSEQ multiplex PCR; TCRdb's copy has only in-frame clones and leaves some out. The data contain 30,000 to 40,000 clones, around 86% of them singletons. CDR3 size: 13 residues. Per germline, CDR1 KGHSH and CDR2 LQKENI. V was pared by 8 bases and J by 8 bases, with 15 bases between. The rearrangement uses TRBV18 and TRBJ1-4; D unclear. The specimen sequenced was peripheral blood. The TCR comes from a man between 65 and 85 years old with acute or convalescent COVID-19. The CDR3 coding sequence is TGTGCCAGCCGCGTAGGTCGGAGGGAAAAACTGTTTTTT. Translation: CASRVGRREKLFF.